The 16 T cell receptor beta chains presented below share a single source sample, sequenced in a study of T cells in localized non-small cell lung cancer. Profiled with immunoSEQ multiplex PCR; TCRdb holds only in-frame clones, not every one. The table has approximately 8,000 clones, over 75% seen once; the top ten hold approximately 30%. Material: peripheral blood, obtained before any cancer treatment. The receptors were gathered from a male donor at least 60 years old with stage III lung adenocarcinoma.

J is TRBJ2-1 and V is TRBV6-1, with 11 bases matching TRBD2. The CDR3 has 14 amino acids. J lost 3 bases, V lost 11 bases, and 6 bases had no gene match. The germline CDR1 and CDR2 sequences are MNHNS and SASEGT. In DNA, the CDR3 is TGTGCCGGGGGGACTAGCGGTTACTACAATGAGCAGTTCTTC. This encodes CAGGTSGYYNEQFF.

The V and J genes are TRBV7-2 and TRBJ1-5; possible D gene TRBD1, 5 bases. With 0 bases removed from V and 7 bases from J, the gap between germline ends came to 13 bases. The CDR3 spans 15 residues. CDR1 is SGHTA, CDR2 FQGNSA, per germline. Here the CDR3 reads CASSLAIGPGQPQHF. The CDR3 nucleotides are TGTGCCAGCAGCTTAGCGATAGGGCCAGGGCAGCCCCAGCATTTT.

This chain joins TRBV28 and TRBJ1-1; 9 bases agree with TRBD1. The CDR3 covers 13 residues. CDR1 and CDR2 from the germline V gene are MDHEN and SYDVKM. With 6 bases clipped from V and 6 bases from J, the junction kept 5 bases outside the gene matches. CDR3 bases: TGTGCCAGCAGGGGGACAGGGCTTGCTGAAGCTTTCTTT. Its translation: CASRGTGLAEAFF.

V usage is TRBV28 and J usage is TRBJ2-1; 7 positions agree with TRBD2. CDR1 is MDHEN and CDR2 is SYDVKM in the germline V gene. CDR3 length equals 12 residues. With V trimmed by 7 bases and J by 8 bases, 5 bases remained unmatched. The CDR3 region is CASNNRGDEQFF. The DNA for the CDR3 is TGTGCCAGCAATAACCGGGGGGATGAGCAGTTCTTC.

The chain combines TRBV5-6 with TRBJ1-2, with TRBD1 matching 12 bases. V lost 3 bases, J lost 8 bases, and 8 bases stayed unmatched. Germline V gives CDR1 SGHDT, CDR2 YYEEEE. The CDR3 is 15 amino acids. The CDR3 protein is CASSSLWDRGLGYTF. CDR3 DNA: TGTGCCAGCAGCTCCCTGTGGGACAGGGGGCTGGGCTACACCTTC. Drawing the rest from reference TRBV5-6 and TRBJ1-2, the complete variable domain is DAGVTQSPTHLIKTRGQQVTLRCSPKSGHDTVSWYQQALGQGPQFIFQYYEEEERQRGNFPDRFSGHQFPNYSSELNVNALLLGDSALYLCASSSLWDRGLGYTFGSGTRLTVV.

The rearrangement joins TRBV18 to TRBJ1-5; D remains ambiguous. Per germline, CDR1 KGHSH and CDR2 LQKENI. The CDR3 runs to 14 residues. The V end was cut by 6 bases, the J end by 4 bases, with 13 bases between. The CDR3 reads CASSRGRENQPQHF. The CDR3 DNA sequence: TGTGCCAGCTCCCGCGGACGGGAGAATCAGCCCCAGCATTTT.

This clone occurred once. The chain couples TRBV2 to TRBJ1-4, with a tentative D call TRBD1 (5 bases). The CDR3 is 13 residues long. Germline V gene sequence: CDR1 SNHLY, CDR2 FYNNEI. V dropped 4 bases and J dropped 8 bases, with 11 bases sitting between them. CDR3 DNA sequence: TGTGCCAGCAGTGGGAGGGGCGGAGAAAAACTGTTTTTT. Protein: CASSGRGGEKLFF.

V usage is TRBV11-3 and J usage is TRBJ2-5; D is possibly TRBD2 (6 bases). Trimming shortened V by 2 bases and J by 5 bases, and 18 bases separated the two germline ends. Germline V lookup: CDR1 SGHNT, CDR2 YENEEA. The CDR3 runs to 16 residues. The CDR3 spells CASSLSLRQGGETQYF. CDR3 DNA: TGTGCCAGCAGCTTATCTCTCAGGCAAGGAGGGGAGACCCAGTACTTC.

The chain has TRBV29-1 and TRBJ1-1; D is undetermined. Trimming pared 4 bases from V and 0 bases from J, leaving 15 bases between. Germline lookup yields CDR1 SQVTM and CDR2 ANQGSEA. The CDR3 is made up of 15 amino acids. CDR3 sequence: CSVAHTRNMNTEAFF. In nucleotides, the CDR3 is TGCAGCGTTGCGCATACTAGGAACATGAACACTGAAGCTTTCTTT.

V gene TRBV11-3 combines with J gene TRBJ2-1; 9 bases line up with TRBD2. The germline V gene has CDR1 SGHNT and CDR2 YENEEA. This CDR3 is built from 14 residues. Unmatched junction bases numbered 7, after V lost 5 bases and J lost 8 bases. CDR3 protein: CASSLRAGGHEQFF. In nucleotides, the CDR3 is TGTGCCAGCAGCCTCCGCGCGGGGGGGCATGAGCAGTTCTTC.

The V gene is TRBV7-6, the J gene TRBJ1-1, with 9 positions matching TRBD1. Germline V lookup: CDR1 SGHVS, CDR2 FNYEAQ. The J segment lost 5 bases and the V segment lost 5 bases, leaving 6 bases of the junction unmatched. The CDR3 has 14 amino acids. The CDR3 DNA follows: TGTGCCAGCAGCCCGGGACAGGGTAGTACTGAAGCTTTCTTT. As protein: CASSPGQGSTEAFF.

This clone was detected a few times. The rearrangement links TRBV19 to TRBJ1-1; the D is unclear. The germline CDR1 and CDR2 sequences are LNHDA and SQIVND (reference sequence). Trimming took off 5 bases at V and 1 base at J, with 14 bases between the two ends. CDR3 length: 15 residues. The CDR3 is CASSEHTLENTEAFF. The CDR3 coding sequence is TGTGCCAGTAGTGAGCATACGTTGGAGAACACTGAAGCTTTCTTT.

The chain carries TRBV30 and TRBJ1-2; TRBD1 is a possible D gene (5 bases). V lost 2 bases, J lost 4 bases, and 14 bases lay in between. Germline CDR1 GTSNPN, CDR2 SVGIG (reference sequence). The CDR3 covers 14 residues. The CDR3 nucleotides are TGTGCCTGGAGTCCTCCGGGACTTGGCTATGGCTACACCTTC. The encoded protein is CAWSPPGLGYGYTF.

The CDR3 bases are TGTGCCAGCAGCTTCACTAGCGGGGGGGCTCGAGAGACCCAGTACTTC. It encodes CASSFTSGGARETQYF. J is TRBJ2-5 and V is TRBV11-3, with 13 positions matching TRBD2. From germline, CDR1 is SGHNT and CDR2 YENEEA. The CDR3 extends over 16 amino acids. Losses at the gene ends were 3 bases for V and 4 bases for J; bases not matched to a gene: 5. The full variable domain, rest sourced from reference TRBV11-3 and TRBJ2-5, is EAGVVQSPRYKIIEKKQPVAFWCNPISGHNTLYWYLQNLGQGPELLIRYENEEAVDDSQLPKDRFSAERLKGVDSTLKIQPAELGDSAVYLCASSFTSGGARETQYFGPGTRLLVL.

The chain uses TRBV4-1 and TRBJ2-3, with TRBD1 matching 7 bases. Trimming at V came to 0 bases and at J to 4 bases, leaving 10 bases not matched to a gene. There are 17 residues in the CDR3. The germline gives CDR1 MGHRA, CDR2 YSYEKL. The CDR3 DNA follows: TGCGCCAGCAGCCAAGATGAGATCGAGGGGGCGGCAGATACGCAGTATTTT. Translated, it gives CASSQDEIEGAADTQYF.

V is TRBV29-1 and J is TRBJ1-4; D unresolved. Looked up from germline, CDR1 is SQVTM and CDR2 is ANQGSEA. The CDR3 runs 15 residues. The V end lost 4 bases, the J end lost 1 base, and 13 bases lay between the germline ends. CDR3 amino acids: CSVVGKPLTNEKLFF. The CDR3 DNA follows: TGCAGCGTTGTTGGGAAGCCCCTAACTAATGAAAAACTGTTTTTT.